This TCR beta chain is from a study of blood T cells in healthy people across ages. Study results and limitations: Older age coincided with a roughly linear decline in TCR beta diversity per million T cells.

Together with a sample-barcoded 5' primer, a J-beta primer mix was included in a second PCR lasting roughly 6 to 12 cycles. Every single cDNA molecule received a tag from a template-switch adaptor with 12 random nucleotides. At least 2.5 million CDR3-containing paired-end reads were obtained per sample. TCRdb re-called the 5' RACE reads through MiXCR, storing one row per CDR3 protein. This table holds around 2 million distinct CDR3 sequences, around 42% found once. The CDR3 loop spans 14 amino acids. Germline CDR1 SQVTM, CDR2 ANQGSEA. Trimming cost V 4 bases and J 0 bases, with 9 bases left between them. For this clonotype: What it binds is unknown.

V and J are TRBV29-1 and TRBJ2-2, with D uncertain. The receptor was derived from a human donor in good health. Specimen: blood. The DNA of the CDR3 is TGCAGCGTTGTGGGCGGAACGAACACCGGGGAGCTGTTTTTT. Amino acid sequence: CSVVGGTNTGELFF.